Listed below are T cell receptor beta chains from one sample, sequenced in a study of CD4+ T cells in melanoma. Generated by immunoSEQ multiplex PCR, the TCRdb table keeps only in-frame clones and is missing some. The sample holds about 15,000 clones, roughly 83% seen once. The specimen was cells from a culture (not recorded whether cultured in vitro). All receptors derive from a human donor with melanoma. The CDR3 runs from the conserved cysteine through the conserved F or W. Fields, in order: CDR3 protein, CDR3 DNA, J gene, V gene, clone size, D gene. D genes are given only for firm matches. Not every row has a clone size; where given, it reads once, few, many or a size class.

CDR3aa: CASSPTGVGQPQHF; CDR3nt: TGCGCCAGCAGCCCCACGGGTGTAGGGCAGCCCCAGCATTTT; j_gene: TRBJ1-5; v_gene: TRBV5-1; abundance: few; d_gene: NA
CDR3aa: CASSQLAGGQNEQFF; CDR3nt: TGTGCCAGCAGCCAACTAGCGGGGGGGCAGAATGAGCAGTTCTTC; j_gene: TRBJ2-1; v_gene: TRBV11-2; abundance: NA; d_gene: TRBD2
CDR3aa: CASRGDVGTGELFF; CDR3nt: TGCGCCAGCAGAGGTGACGTGGGGACCGGGGAGCTGTTTTTT; j_gene: TRBJ2-2; v_gene: TRBV5-1; abundance: NA; d_gene: NA
CDR3aa: CASHRGQGGTEAFF; CDR3nt: TGTGCCAGCCATAGGGGGCAGGGGGGGACTGAAGCTTTCTTT; j_gene: TRBJ1-1; v_gene: TRBV6-5; abundance: NA; d_gene: TRBD1
CDR3aa: CASSPRSVSYGYTF; CDR3nt: TGTGCCAGCAGCCCACGGTCTGTCTCCTATGGCTACACCTTC; j_gene: TRBJ1-2; v_gene: TRBV5-4; abundance: NA; d_gene: NA
CDR3aa: CASSLDSNEQFF; CDR3nt: TGTGCCAGCAGCTTAGATAGCAATGAGCAGTTCTTC; j_gene: TRBJ2-1; v_gene: TRBV11-3; abundance: few; d_gene: NA
CDR3aa: CASSKVTGELFF; CDR3nt: TGTGCCAGCAGCAAAGTGACCGGGGAGCTGTTTTTT; j_gene: TRBJ2-2; v_gene: TRBV9; abundance: NA; d_gene: NA
CDR3aa: CASGWGGSNSPLHF; CDR3nt: TGTGCCAGCGGATGGGGGGGCTCTAATTCACCCCTCCACTTT; j_gene: TRBJ1-6; v_gene: TRBV6-5; abundance: NA; d_gene: NA
CDR3aa: CASSIGPGGRKTQYF; CDR3nt: TGTGCCAGTAGTATAGGCCCAGGGGGGCGAAAGACCCAGTACTTC; j_gene: TRBJ2-5; v_gene: TRBV19; abundance: once; d_gene: NA
CDR3aa: CSARPSADTGELFF; CDR3nt: TGCAGCGCCCGACCAAGCGCCGACACCGGGGAGCTGTTTTTT; j_gene: TRBJ2-2; v_gene: TRBV29-1; abundance: few; d_gene: NA
CDR3aa: CASSLGGGPYTGELFF; CDR3nt: TGTGCCAGCAGCTTAGGAGGGGGACCATACACCGGGGAGCTGTTTTTT; j_gene: TRBJ2-2; v_gene: TRBV7-2; abundance: NA; d_gene: NA
CDR3aa: CAWSDPPGRRLAGGNGELFF; CDR3nt: TGTGCCTGGAGTGACCCACCGGGACGGCGACTAGCGGGGGGAAACGGGGAGCTGTTTTTT; j_gene: TRBJ2-2; v_gene: TRBV30; abundance: NA; d_gene: TRBD2
CDR3aa: CASSSLRRRTSNAYEQYF; CDR3nt: TGTGCCAGCAGCTCCTTAAGACGCAGGACGTCTAATGCTTACGAGCAGTACTTC; j_gene: TRBJ2-7; v_gene: TRBV11-2; abundance: NA; d_gene: NA
CDR3aa: CASRMGRATDTQYF; CDR3nt: TGTGCCAGCAGAATGGGTAGGGCCACAGATACGCAGTATTTT; j_gene: TRBJ2-3; v_gene: TRBV6-1; abundance: NA; d_gene: NA
CDR3aa: CASSFSVFRSTEAFF; CDR3nt: TGTGCCAGCAGCTTTTCCGTATTCCGGAGCACTGAAGCTTTCTTT; j_gene: TRBJ1-1; v_gene: TRBV11-1; abundance: NA; d_gene: NA
CDR3aa: CASSFVGGYNSPLHF; CDR3nt: TGTGCCAGCAGCTTCGTTGGGGGTTATAATTCACCCCTCCACTTT; j_gene: TRBJ1-6; v_gene: TRBV7-6; abundance: NA; d_gene: NA
CDR3aa: CAWKPGPIGNTIYF; CDR3nt: TGTGCCTGGAAACCTGGGCCGATTGGAAACACCATATATTTT; j_gene: TRBJ1-3; v_gene: TRBV30; abundance: NA; d_gene: NA
CDR3aa: CASSQPGGVDQETQYF; CDR3nt: TGTGCCAGCAGCCAGCCCGGGGGCGTAGACCAAGAGACCCAGTACTTC; j_gene: TRBJ2-5; v_gene: TRBV4-2; abundance: NA; d_gene: NA